This T cell receptor beta chain was recorded in a study of spatial heterogeneity in lung cancer. TCRdb recomputed calls from the 5' RACE reads with MiXCR, one row per CDR3 protein. This table holds around 89,000 distinct CDR3 sequences, less than 15% found once. Noted time point: sample taken at primary tumor resection. The roughly 66 donors had untreated early-stage non-small cell lung cancer. This clonotype has a count of ten or more. The germline CDR1 and CDR2 sequences are SGHAT and FQDESV (reference sequence). Trimming cost V 5 bases and J 4 bases; bases outside gene matches: 6. CDR3 length equals 14 residues.

The rearrangement uses TRBV11-1 and TRBJ2-3; 7 nucleotides align to TRBD1. Sequences were derived from PBMCs, sampled at surgery. This TCR was recovered from a male donor with early-stage non-small cell lung cancer. CDR3 loop: CASSLTTGADTQYF. As DNA, the CDR3 is TGTGCCAGCAGCCTTACTACAGGGGCAGATACGCAGTATTTT.